This T cell receptor (beta chain) was sequenced for a study of cytomegalovirus exposure and HLA in healthy donors (dated by TCRdb to about 2017). Broadly, across the study: The 500 to 700 repertoires of the first cohort and the roughly 120 validation repertoires were produced on the same platform, according to a later analysis. The study aimed to test whether signatures of past pathogen exposure could be identified by cataloging public T cell receptors. Along with the approximately 650-subject first cohort, a separate validation cohort of more than 90 different subjects was used. High-throughput TCR immunosequencing, statistical association of individual TCRs with disease status, and machine learning were combined to predict cytomegalovirus infection status.

The donors were included in the validation cohort of some 120 subjects, a group kept apart from the approximately 670-subject first cohort. Points on this clone: No antigen is known for it. Base quality data are lacking; no much larger clone is found one base away.

The library relied on the immunoSEQ multiplex PCR assay. In the original analysis: A statistical classification framework was developed to diagnose cytomegalovirus status using the catalog of TCR beta chain sequences. This is the immuneACCESS table as TCRdb keeps it, with only in-frame sequences that have V and J called. A part of the clones is gone; compared with another copy, unresolved V genes explain less than half, and the rest is unexplained. The V and J calls and the clone size are those of that table, but D and trimming were determined from the DNA. The sample profile shows tens of thousands of clones; roughly 88% of them were found once. The ten largest clones take up over 2% of the sample. Beyond this particular receptor, the publication reports: In vitro tests confirmed that a few of the cytomegalovirus-associated TCR beta chains recognize cytomegalovirus antigens. The study listed 150 to 200 TCR beta chains as associated with cytomegalovirus. The classifier was reported to diagnose cytomegalovirus status with high specificity and sensitivity in both the original cohort and the validation cohort. In a later analysis, TCRs clustered in the first cohort were found to also tend to co-occur in the roughly 120 validation repertoires, with 94% of cluster scores above 0. While some public TCRs were present in many individuals, most TCR sequences turned up only very rarely across donors. A later analysis lacked HLA typing for the validation cohort, so it scored co-occurrence in that cohort across all 110 or so repertoires. The authors suggested that the approach could potentially be generalized to other disease states and immunological phenotypes.

The clonotype comes from a man aged 25 to 45 in good health and CMV-seronegative. What was sequenced was PBMCs.

The DNA reads as follows: TGCGCCAGCAGCCCAGGGACTTCTGACCTCCTTTCCTACAATGAGCAGTTCTTC. Its protein is CASSPGTSDLLSYNEQFF. The V gene is TRBV5-1 and the J gene is TRBJ2-1, and possibly TRBD2, on 6 matching bases. CDR1 and CDR2 are read off the germline V gene as SGHRS and YFSETQ. V and J are truncated by 4 bases and 1 base respectively, leaving an intervening sequence of 21 bases. From the cysteine through the phenylalanine, the CDR3 covers 18 amino acids. Just CDR3 DNA is preserved here, 54 bases in frame from base 1. The CDR3 plus the reference TRBV5-1 and TRBJ2-1 genes for the other parts give the full variable domain: KAGVTQTPRYLIKTRGQQVTLSCSPISGHRSVSWYQQTPGQGLQFLFEYFSETQRNKGNFPGRFSGRQFSNSRSEMNVSTLELGDSALYLCASSPGTSDLLSYNEQFFGPGTRLTVL.